These 17 T cell receptor beta chains were sequenced from one sample in a study of lymphopenia after photon versus proton radiotherapy. The protocol was immunoSEQ multiplex PCR, while the TCRdb copy is restricted to in-frame clones and leaves out a portion. The sample includes roughly 41,000 clones, more than 70% of them seen just once. The sequenced sample was peripheral blood, obtained from a patient treated with photon-based radiotherapy. The receptors were gathered from a man aged 45-60 years with gastric cancer.

This clone is a singleton in its sample. This chain uses TRBV18 with TRBJ1-1; a possible D gene is TRBD1 (5 bases). V gave up 2 bases and J gave up 5 bases, with 9 bases separating them. Germline V gene sequence: CDR1 KGHSH, CDR2 LQKENI. The CDR3 is 13 amino acids. In nucleotides, the CDR3 is TGTGCCAGCTCACCAGGGGGGGAGACTGAAGCTTTCTTT. Translated: CASSPGGETEAFF.

The genes are TRBV27 and TRBJ1-1, with unresolved D. The CDR3 has 13 amino acids. Germline V gene sequence: CDR1 MNHEY, CDR2 SMNVEV (reference sequence). V shed 3 bases and J shed 0 bases, with 5 bases lying between them. The CDR3 DNA reads as TGTGCCAGCAGTTTCGGCTTGAACACTGAAGCTTTCTTT. Translation: CASSFGLNTEAFF.

The rearrangement uses TRBV23-1 and TRBJ2-3, with 11 bases aligning to TRBD2. TRBV23-1 is an ORF; its function is uncertain. The length of the CDR3 is 19 residues. J lost 1 base, V lost 0 bases, and 9 bases had no gene match. CDR3 residues: CASSQSFQTSGRGTDTQYF. The DNA for the CDR3 is TGCGCCAGCAGTCAATCCTTTCAAACTAGCGGGAGAGGCACAGATACGCAGTATTTT.

Regarding this clone: This CDR3 is also generated by other DNA sequences in the sample. The chain carries TRBV7-2 and TRBJ1-1; TRBD1 is a possible D gene (6 bases). Germline lookup yields CDR1 SGHTA and CDR2 FQGNSA. CDR3 size: 14 residues. Trimming took 3 bases from V and 0 from J, leaving 8 bases between them. CDR3 sequence reads: CASSFGQLNTEAFF. The DNA of the CDR3 is TGTGCCAGCAGCTTCGGACAGTTGAACACTGAAGCTTTCTTT.

The chain links TRBV13 to TRBJ1-2, with a weak D call TRBD1 (5 bases). The CDR3 length is 13 residues. The ends were cut back, 0 bases at V and 6 bases at J, with 8 bases in the middle. Germline V gives CDR1 PRHDT, CDR2 FYEKMQ (reference sequence). CDR3 amino acids: CASSLGGVNGYTF. Here the CDR3 DNA reads TGTGCCAGCAGCTTAGGAGGGGTGAATGGCTACACCTTC.

J is TRBJ2-7 and V is TRBV5-1; TRBD2 matches 11 bases. CDR3 size: 15 residues. J lost 2 bases, V lost 4 bases, and 5 bases had no gene match. Germline lookup yields CDR1 SGHRS and CDR2 YFSETQ. CDR3 sequence reads: CASSPGTSGTYEQYF. CDR3 bases: TGCGCCAGCAGCCCGGGGACTAGCGGAACCTACGAGCAGTACTTC.

The V gene is TRBV6-1, the J gene TRBJ2-5; D uncertain. The CDR3 is made up of 12 amino acids. Germline V CDR1 and CDR2: MNHNS, SASEGT. V lost 1 base and J lost 4, with 4 bases in between. The CDR3 DNA reads TGTGCCAGCAGTGAAGTGAGAGAGACCCAGTACTTC. As protein: CASSEVRETQYF.

This chain uses TRBV30 with TRBJ2-7; possibly TRBD2 for D (6 bases). V was shortened by 4 bases and J by 3 bases, with 13 bases between the two germline ends. Germline V gene sequence: CDR1 GTSNPN, CDR2 SVGIG (reference sequence). This CDR3 comprises 13 residues. The CDR3 here is CAWKKEGIYEQYF. The CDR3 nucleotides read TGTGCCTGGAAGAAGGAGGGTATCTACGAGCAGTACTTC.

This clone was detected once. This chain uses TRBV19 with TRBJ2-2; 11 bases are shared with TRBD2. Per germline, CDR1 LNHDA and CDR2 SQIVND (reference sequence). The CDR3 totals 20 residues. The J segment lost 5 bases and the V segment lost 6 bases, leaving 20 bases of the junction unmatched. CDR3 protein: CASRGRTSGPGGQTTGELFF. The CDR3 region has the DNA TGTGCCAGTAGGGGGAGGACTAGCGGGCCCGGAGGTCAAACAACCGGGGAGCTGTTTTTT.

The chain employs TRBV4-3 and TRBJ2-2; D not resolved. Germline V gives CDR1 LGHNA, CDR2 YSLEER. Trimming left V 2 bases short and J 2 bases short, with 12 bases between. The CDR3 extends over 16 amino acids. The CDR3 nucleotides are TGCGCCAGCAGCCAATTGAGAGCCCCAAACACCGGGGAGCTGTTTTTT. Translated: CASSQLRAPNTGELFF.

The chain recombines TRBV7-9 with TRBJ2-5; TRBD2 matches at 8 bases. Losses at the gene ends were 4 bases for V and 1 base for J; bases not matched to a gene: 8. The CDR3 totals 16 residues. CDR1 is SEHNR, CDR2 FQNEAQ, per germline (reference sequence). The CDR3 sequence: CASSSTGTRLQETQYF. DNA for the CDR3: TGTGCCAGCAGCTCCACCGGGACTAGGCTCCAAGAGACCCAGTACTTC. Filled out from reference TRBV7-9 and TRBJ2-5, the complete variable domain reads DTGVSQNPRHKITKRGQNVTFRCDPISEHNRLYWYRQTLGQGPEFLTYFQNEAQLEKSRLLSDRFSAERPKGSFSTLEIQRTEQGDSAMYLCASSSTGTRLQETQYFGPGTRLLVL.

V usage is TRBV9 and J usage is TRBJ1-1; the D gene is possibly TRBD1 (5 bases). This CDR3 spans 14 amino acids. Germline lookup yields CDR1 SGDLS and CDR2 YYNGEE. V lost 4 bases and J lost 6, with 16 bases in between. The CDR3 nucleotides are TGTGCCAGCAGCCCCCGACCTACAGGAGCTGAAGCTTTCTTT. Amino acids: CASSPRPTGAEAFF.

CDR3 nucleotide sequence: TGTGCCAGCAGTGACTCGGGCGGGGCCACAGATACGCAGTATTTT. Translating it yields CASSDSGGATDTQYF. The genes are TRBV6-4 and TRBJ2-3; D is possibly TRBD2 (6 bases). V lost 0 bases and J lost 2, with 9 bases in between. The V gene's germline CDR1 is MRHNA and CDR2 SNTAGT. The CDR3 loop spans 15 amino acids.

By sample share, this clone is medium-sized. The chain combines TRBV19 with TRBJ2-1; tentatively, D is TRBD1 (6 bases). V gave up 5 bases and J gave up 8 bases, with 19 bases separating them. The CDR3 is made up of 15 amino acids. CDR1 LNHDA and CDR2 SQIVND come from the germline V gene (reference sequence). DNA for the CDR3: TGTGCCAGTAGTTCCGGGACATCCACTTTGGATGAGCAGTTCTTC. Translating it yields CASSSGTSTLDEQFF.

The chain joins TRBV11-2 to TRBJ2-7, with 15 nucleotides matching TRBD2. From germline, CDR1 is SGHAT and CDR2 FQNNGV. The CDR3 totals 18 residues. Trimming removed 5 bases from V and 4 bases from J; junction bases left unmatched: 12. The CDR3 region has the DNA TGTGCCAGCAGCCTCGGGACTAGCGGGAGGAGGCGAGGGTACGAGCAGTACTTC. It translates to CASSLGTSGRRRGYEQYF. Full variable domain (outside the CDR3, taken from reference TRBV11-2 and TRBJ2-7): EAGVAQSPRYKIIEKRQSVAFWCNPISGHATLYWYQQILGQGPKLLIQFQNNGVVDDSQLPKDRFSAERLKGVDSTLKIQPAKLEDSAVYLCASSLGTSGRRRGYEQYFGPGTRLTVT.

V and J are TRBV28 and TRBJ2-6, with D uncertain. The CDR3 runs 15 residues. Deletions cut 6 bases from V and 0 bases from J, with 9 bases between. Germline CDR1 and CDR2: MDHEN and SYDVKM. Here the CDR3 reads CASSPTASGANVLTF. In DNA form, the CDR3 reads TGTGCCAGCAGCCCTACAGCCTCTGGGGCCAACGTCCTGACTTTC.

The chain recombines TRBV9 with TRBJ1-5; possible D gene TRBD1, 5 bases. The CDR3 has 13 amino acids. Trimming removed 2 bases from V and 4 bases from J, with 7 bases in between. Looked up from germline, CDR1 is SGDLS and CDR2 is YYNGEE. CDR3 protein: CASSVQGNQPQHF. The DNA for the CDR3 is TGTGCCAGCAGCGTGCAGGGAAATCAGCCCCAGCATTTT.